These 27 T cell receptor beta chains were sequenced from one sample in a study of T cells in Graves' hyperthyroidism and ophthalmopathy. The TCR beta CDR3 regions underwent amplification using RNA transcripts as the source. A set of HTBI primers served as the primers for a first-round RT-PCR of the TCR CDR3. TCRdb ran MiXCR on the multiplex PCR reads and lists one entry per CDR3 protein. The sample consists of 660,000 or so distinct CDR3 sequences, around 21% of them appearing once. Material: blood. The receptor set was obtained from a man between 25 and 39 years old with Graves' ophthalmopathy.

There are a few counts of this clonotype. The CDR3 nucleotides read TGTGCCAGCAGCCAGCTAGTCTTAGATACGCAGTATTTT. It specifies CASSQLVLDTQYF. V is TRBV14 and J is TRBJ2-3; no reliable D call. With 3 bases removed from V and 5 bases from J, the gap between germline ends came to 9 bases. This CDR3 is 13 amino acids long. CDR1 and CDR2 (germline): SGHDN, FVKESK.

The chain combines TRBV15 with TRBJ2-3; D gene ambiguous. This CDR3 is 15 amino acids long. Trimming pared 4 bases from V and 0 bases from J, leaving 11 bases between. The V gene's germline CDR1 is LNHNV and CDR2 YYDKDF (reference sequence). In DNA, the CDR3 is TGTGCCACCAGCACGGGCCACGGGAGCACAGATACGCAGTATTTT. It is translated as CATSTGHGSTDTQYF.

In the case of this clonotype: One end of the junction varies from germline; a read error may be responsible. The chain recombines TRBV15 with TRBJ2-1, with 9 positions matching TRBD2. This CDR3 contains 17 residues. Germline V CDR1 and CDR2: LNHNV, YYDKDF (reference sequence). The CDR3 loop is CATCRLGTSSSYNEQFF. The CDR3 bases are TGTGCCACCTGCAGACTTGGGACTAGCAGTTCCTACAATGAGCAGTTCTTC.

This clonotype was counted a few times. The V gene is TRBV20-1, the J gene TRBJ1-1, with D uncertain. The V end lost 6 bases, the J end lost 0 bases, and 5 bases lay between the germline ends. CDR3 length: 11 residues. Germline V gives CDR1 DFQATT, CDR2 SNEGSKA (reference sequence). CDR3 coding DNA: TGCAGTGCCCCGATGAACACTGAAGCTTTCTTT. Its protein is CSAPMNTEAFF.

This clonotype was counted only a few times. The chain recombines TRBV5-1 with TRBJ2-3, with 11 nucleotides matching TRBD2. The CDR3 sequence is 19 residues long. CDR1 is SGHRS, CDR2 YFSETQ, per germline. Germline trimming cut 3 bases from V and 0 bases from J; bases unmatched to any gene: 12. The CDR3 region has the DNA TGCGCCAGCAGCTCGAATCTAGCGGGAGGTCCCTATAGCACAGATACGCAGTATTTT. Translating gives CASSSNLAGGPYSTDTQYF. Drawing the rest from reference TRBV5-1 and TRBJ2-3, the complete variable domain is KAGVTQTPRYLIKTRGQQVTLSCSPISGHRSVSWYQQTPGQGLQFLFEYFSETQRNKGNFPGRFSGRQFSNSRSEMNVSTLELGDSALYLCASSSNLAGGPYSTDTQYFGPGTRLTVL.

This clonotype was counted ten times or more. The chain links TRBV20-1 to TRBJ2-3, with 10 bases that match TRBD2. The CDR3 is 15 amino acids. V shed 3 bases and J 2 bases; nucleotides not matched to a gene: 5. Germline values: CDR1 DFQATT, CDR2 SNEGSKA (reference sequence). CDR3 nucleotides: TGCAGTGCTAGGGATCTAGCGGGAGTCACAGATACGCAGTATTTT. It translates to CSARDLAGVTDTQYF.

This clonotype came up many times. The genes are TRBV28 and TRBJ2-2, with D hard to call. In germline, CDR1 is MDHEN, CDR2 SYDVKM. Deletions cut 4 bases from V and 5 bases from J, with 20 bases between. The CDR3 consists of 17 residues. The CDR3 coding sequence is TGTGCCAGCAGTTCCCCCCTCCTCCCCTTTGGGACCGGGGAGCTGTTTTTT. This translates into CASSSPLLPFGTGELFF.

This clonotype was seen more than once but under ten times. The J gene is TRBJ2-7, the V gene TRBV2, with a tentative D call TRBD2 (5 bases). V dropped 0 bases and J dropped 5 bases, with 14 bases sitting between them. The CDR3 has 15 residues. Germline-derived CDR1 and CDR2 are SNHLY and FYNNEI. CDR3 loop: CASSEAPKAGDEQYF. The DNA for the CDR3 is TGTGCCAGCAGTGAAGCGCCGAAGGCCGGGGACGAGCAGTACTTC.

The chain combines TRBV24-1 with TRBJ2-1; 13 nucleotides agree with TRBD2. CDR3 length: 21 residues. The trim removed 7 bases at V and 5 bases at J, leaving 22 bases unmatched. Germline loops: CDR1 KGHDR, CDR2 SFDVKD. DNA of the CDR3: TGTGCCACCAGATTTAGTGGGACCGGGACTAGCGGGACCGGCCTAAACAATGAGCAGTTCTTC. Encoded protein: CATRFSGTGTSGTGLNNEQFF.

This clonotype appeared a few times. Here the CDR3 reads CASSLIGTNTGELFF. CDR3 DNA sequence: TGTGCCAGCAGCTTGATCGGGACGAACACCGGGGAGCTGTTTTTT. The gene calls are TRBV5-4 and TRBJ2-2; possible D gene TRBD2, 5 bases. Per germline, CDR1 SGHNT and CDR2 YYREEE (reference sequence). The CDR3 spans 15 residues. Trimming left V 1 base short and J 0 bases short, with 7 bases between.

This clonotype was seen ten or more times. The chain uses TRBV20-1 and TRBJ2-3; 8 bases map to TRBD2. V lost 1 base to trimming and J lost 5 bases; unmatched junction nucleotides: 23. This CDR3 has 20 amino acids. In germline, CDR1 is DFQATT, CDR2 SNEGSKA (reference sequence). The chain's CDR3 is CSARALQTGGPSWPGDTQYF. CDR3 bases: TGCAGTGCTAGAGCTCTCCAGACGGGAGGGCCTTCCTGGCCTGGAGATACGCAGTATTTT.

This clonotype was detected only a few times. Here the CDR3 reads CATRRTGSTDTQYF. CDR3 in DNA: TGTGCCACCAGGAGGACAGGGAGCACAGATACGCAGTATTTT. The chain carries TRBV24-1 and TRBJ2-3, with 8 bases identical to TRBD1. CDR3 size: 14 residues. V gave up 7 bases and J gave up 0 bases; unmatched junction bases: 2. Germline CDR1 KGHDR, CDR2 SFDVKD.

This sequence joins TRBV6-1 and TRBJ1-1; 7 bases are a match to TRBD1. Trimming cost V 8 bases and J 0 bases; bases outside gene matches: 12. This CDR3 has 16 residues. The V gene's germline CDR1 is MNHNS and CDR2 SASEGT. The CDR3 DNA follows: TGTGCCAGCGGGGAGAGGACAGGAACCATGAACACTGAAGCTTTCTTT. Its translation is CASGERTGTMNTEAFF.

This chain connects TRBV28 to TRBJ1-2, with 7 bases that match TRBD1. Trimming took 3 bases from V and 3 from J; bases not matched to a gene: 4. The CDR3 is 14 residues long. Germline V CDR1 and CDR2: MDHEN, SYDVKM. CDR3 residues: CASSFEGTDYGYTF. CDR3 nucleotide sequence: TGTGCCAGCAGTTTTGAAGGGACAGACTATGGCTACACCTTC.

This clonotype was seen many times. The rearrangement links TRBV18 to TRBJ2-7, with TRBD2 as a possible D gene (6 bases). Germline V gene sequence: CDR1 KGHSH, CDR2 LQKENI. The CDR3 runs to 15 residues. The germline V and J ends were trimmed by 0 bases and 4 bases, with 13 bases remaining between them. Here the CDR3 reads CASSPPAGRGYEQYF. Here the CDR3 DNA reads TGTGCCAGCTCACCACCGGCGGGGAGAGGGTACGAGCAGTACTTC.

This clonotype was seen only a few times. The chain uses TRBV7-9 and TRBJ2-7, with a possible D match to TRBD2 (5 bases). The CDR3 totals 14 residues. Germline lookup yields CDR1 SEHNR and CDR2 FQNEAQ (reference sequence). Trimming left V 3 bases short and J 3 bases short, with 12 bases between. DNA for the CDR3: TGTGCCAGCAGCTTTAGCGAGGAACTCTACGAGCAGTACTTC. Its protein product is CASSFSEELYEQYF.

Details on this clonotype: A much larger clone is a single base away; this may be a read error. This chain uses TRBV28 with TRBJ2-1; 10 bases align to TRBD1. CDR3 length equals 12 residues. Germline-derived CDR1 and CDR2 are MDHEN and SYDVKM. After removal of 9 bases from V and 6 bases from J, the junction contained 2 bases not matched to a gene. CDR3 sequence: CASWTGGNEQFF. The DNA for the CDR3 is TGTGCCAGTTGGACAGGGGGCAATGAGCAGTTCTTC.

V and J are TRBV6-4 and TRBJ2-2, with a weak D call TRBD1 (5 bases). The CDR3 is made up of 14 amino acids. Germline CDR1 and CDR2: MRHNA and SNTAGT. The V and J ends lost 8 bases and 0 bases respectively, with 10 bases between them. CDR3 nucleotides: TGTGCCAGCCAGGGTACTGCGAACACCGGGGAGCTGTTTTTT. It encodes CASQGTANTGELFF.

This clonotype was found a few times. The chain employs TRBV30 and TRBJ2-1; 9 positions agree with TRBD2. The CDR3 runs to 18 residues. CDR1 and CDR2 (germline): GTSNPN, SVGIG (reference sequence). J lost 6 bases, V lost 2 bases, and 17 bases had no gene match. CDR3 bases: TGTGCCTGGAGTTTCGTCCTCTACGCTGCGGGAGGGAGCAATGAGCAGTTCTTC. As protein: CAWSFVLYAAGGSNEQFF.

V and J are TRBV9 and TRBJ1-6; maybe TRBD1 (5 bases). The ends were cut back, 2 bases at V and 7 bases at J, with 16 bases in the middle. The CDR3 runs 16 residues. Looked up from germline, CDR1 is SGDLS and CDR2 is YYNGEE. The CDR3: CASSVGDERRNSPLHF. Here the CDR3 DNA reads TGTGCCAGCAGCGTGGGGGACGAAAGACGGAATTCACCCCTCCACTTT. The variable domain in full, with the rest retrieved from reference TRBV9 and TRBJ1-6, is DSGVTQTPKHLITATGQRVTLRCSPRSGDLSVYWYQQSLDQGLQFLIQYYNGEERAKGNILERFSAQQFPDLHSELNLSSLELGDSALYFCASSVGDERRNSPLHFGNGTRLTVT.

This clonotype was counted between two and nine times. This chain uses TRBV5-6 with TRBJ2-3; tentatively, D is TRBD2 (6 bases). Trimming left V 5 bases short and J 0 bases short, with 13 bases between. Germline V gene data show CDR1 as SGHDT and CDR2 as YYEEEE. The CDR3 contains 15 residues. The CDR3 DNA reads TGTGCCAGCAGTATAGCGGTTACTAGCACAGATACGCAGTATTTT. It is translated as CASSIAVTSTDTQYF.

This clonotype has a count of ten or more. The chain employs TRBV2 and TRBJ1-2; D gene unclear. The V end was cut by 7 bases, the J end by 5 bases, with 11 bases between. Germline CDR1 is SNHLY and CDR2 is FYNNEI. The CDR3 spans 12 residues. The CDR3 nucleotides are TGTGCCAGCACGCCCGGTGATTATGGCTACACCTTC. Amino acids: CASTPGDYGYTF.

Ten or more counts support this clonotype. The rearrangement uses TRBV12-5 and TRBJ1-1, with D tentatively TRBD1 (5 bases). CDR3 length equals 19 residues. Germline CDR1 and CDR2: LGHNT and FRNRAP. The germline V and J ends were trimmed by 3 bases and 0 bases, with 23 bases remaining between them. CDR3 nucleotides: TGTGCTAGTGGTTTAGTCGATTTAGGAGCCGGGACGATGAACACTGAAGCTTTCTTT. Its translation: CASGLVDLGAGTMNTEAFF.

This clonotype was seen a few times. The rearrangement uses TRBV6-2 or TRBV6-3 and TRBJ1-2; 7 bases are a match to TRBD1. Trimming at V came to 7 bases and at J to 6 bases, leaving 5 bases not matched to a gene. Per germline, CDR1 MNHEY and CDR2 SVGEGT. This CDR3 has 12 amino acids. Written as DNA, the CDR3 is TGTGCCAGCACCTCCGGGACAGATGGCTACACCTTC. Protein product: CASTSGTDGYTF.

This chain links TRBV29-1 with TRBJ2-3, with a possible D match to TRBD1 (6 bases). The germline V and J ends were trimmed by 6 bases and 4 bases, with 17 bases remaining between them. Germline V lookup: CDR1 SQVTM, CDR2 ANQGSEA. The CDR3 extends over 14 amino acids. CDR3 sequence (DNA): TGCAGCGTAATACAGGGTGTGGACGCAGATACGCAGTATTTT. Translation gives CSVIQGVDADTQYF.

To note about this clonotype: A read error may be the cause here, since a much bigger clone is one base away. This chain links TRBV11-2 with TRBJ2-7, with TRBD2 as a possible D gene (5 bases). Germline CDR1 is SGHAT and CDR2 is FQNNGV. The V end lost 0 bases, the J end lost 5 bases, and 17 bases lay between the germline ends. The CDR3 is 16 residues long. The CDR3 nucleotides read TGTGCCAGCAGCTTAGATTCTAGCAGGCCTCCGGACGAGCAGTACTTC. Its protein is CASSLDSSRPPDEQYF.

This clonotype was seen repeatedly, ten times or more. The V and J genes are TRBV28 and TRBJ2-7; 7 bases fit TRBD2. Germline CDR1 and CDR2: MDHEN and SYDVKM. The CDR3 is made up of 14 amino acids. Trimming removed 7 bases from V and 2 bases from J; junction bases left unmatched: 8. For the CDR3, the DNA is TGTGCCAGCACCGCTAGCGGCAACCCCTACGAGCAGTACTTC. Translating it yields CASTASGNPYEQYF.